The TCR beta chain under discussion was sequenced for a study of CD8+ T cells in alopecia areata. Study at large: Scoring treated patients' severity relied on the percentage of scalp area affected.

After isolation, RNA underwent reverse transcription to generate cDNA as the sequencing template. Profiled with immunoSEQ multiplex PCR; TCRdb holds only in-frame clones, not every one. The sample includes some 130,000 clones, 50% to 65% of them seen just once. Study-wide results and caveats: Clonality in the scalp and expanded CD8+ clones ranked among the top 100 were significantly decreased by tofacitinib.

As to this clone: Its target is unknown.

Germline lookup yields CDR1 MNHEY and CDR2 SVGAGI. The CDR3 consists of 14 residues. V was cut by 0 bases and J by 4 bases, with 9 bases left in between. Treatment in this sample: oral pan-JAK inhibitor, 5-10 mg twice daily. Researchers took lesional scalp punch biopsies and peripheral blood from people who were alopecia areata patients. The sequenced sample was CD8+ T cells sorted from blood, obtained at week 4, from a patient treated with tofacitinib. The chain uses TRBV6-5 and TRBJ2-5, with TRBD2 as a possible D gene (6 bases). This sequence originates from a human donor with alopecia areata. CDR3 sequence reads: CASSYSMGGETQYF. DNA for the CDR3: TGTGCCAGCAGTTACTCGATGGGGGGAGAGACCCAGTACTTC.